The sequence of this TCR beta chain was determined in a study of blood T cell repertoires in COVID-19. The CDR3 extends over 13 amino acids. The junction had 2 bases not matched to a gene; V was cut back by 6 bases and J by 2 bases. Germline V CDR1 and CDR2: SNHLY, FYNNEI. Repertoires were generated with immunoSEQ multiplex PCR, while TCRdb's copy carries only in-frame clones and drops some. The sample lists approximately 74,000 clones, 84% occurring once. This receptor was identified in a man aged 65 to 79 with acute or convalescent COVID-19. Sequencing was performed on peripheral blood. This chain uses TRBV2 with TRBJ2-7; 9 positions match TRBD1. CDR3 coding DNA: TGTGCCAGCAGCGGACAGGGGACCTACGAGCAGTACTTC. As protein: CASSGQGTYEQYF.